This TCR beta chain was sequenced for a study of T cells after yellow fever vaccination. Study outcomes and limitations: A limited proportion of clonotypes was detected within both the CD4 and CD8 compartments.

TCRdb called the 5' RACE reads again in MiXCR, with one record for every CDR3 protein. The sample carries some 220,000 distinct CDR3 sequences, less than 3.5% recorded once. A word on this clonotype: Its cognate antigen is unknown.

V was clipped by 4 bases and J by 7 bases, with 17 bases between them. The CDR3 totals 14 residues. CDR1 is SGHKS and CDR2 is YYEKEE in the germline V gene (reference sequence). The rearrangement links TRBV5-5 to TRBJ2-5; the D gene is possibly TRBD1 (6 bases). Source: CD4+ T cells sorted from PBMCs, taken 10 days after the yellow fever booster vaccination. This sequence was found in a man aged 18 to 30 who received the YFV17D yellow fever vaccine. CDR3 region: CASSTQWDIGTQYF. As DNA, the CDR3 is TGTGCCAGCAGCACGCAGTGGGACATAGGGACCCAGTACTTC.